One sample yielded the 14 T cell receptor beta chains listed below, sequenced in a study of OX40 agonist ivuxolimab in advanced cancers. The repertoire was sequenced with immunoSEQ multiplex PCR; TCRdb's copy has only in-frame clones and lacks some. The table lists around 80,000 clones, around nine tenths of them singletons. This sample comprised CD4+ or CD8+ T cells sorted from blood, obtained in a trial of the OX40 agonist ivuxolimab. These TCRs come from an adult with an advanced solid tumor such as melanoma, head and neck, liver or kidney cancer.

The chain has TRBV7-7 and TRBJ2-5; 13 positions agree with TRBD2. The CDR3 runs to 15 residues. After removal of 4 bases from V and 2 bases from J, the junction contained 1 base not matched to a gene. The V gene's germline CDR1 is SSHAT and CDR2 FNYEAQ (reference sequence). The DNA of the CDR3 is TGTGCCAGCAGCTCGACTAGCGGGGGGCAAGAGACCCAGTACTTC. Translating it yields CASSSTSGGQETQYF. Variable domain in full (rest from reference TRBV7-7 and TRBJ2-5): GAGVSQSPRYKVTKRGQDVTLRCDPISSHATLYWYQQALGQGPEFLTYFNYEAQPDKSGLPSDRFSAERPEGSISTLTIQRTEQRDSAMYRCASSSTSGGQETQYFGPGTRLLVL.

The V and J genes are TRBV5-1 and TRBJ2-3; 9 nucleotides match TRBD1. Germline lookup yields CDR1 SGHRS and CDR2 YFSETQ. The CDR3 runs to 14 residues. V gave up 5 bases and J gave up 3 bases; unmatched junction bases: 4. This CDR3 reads CASSYGQGTDTQYF. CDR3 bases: TGCGCCAGCAGTTATGGACAGGGGACAGATACGCAGTATTTT.

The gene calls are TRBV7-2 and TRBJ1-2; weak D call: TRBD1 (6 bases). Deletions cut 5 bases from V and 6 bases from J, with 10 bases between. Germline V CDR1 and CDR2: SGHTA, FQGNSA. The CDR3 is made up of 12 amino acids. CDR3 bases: TGTGCCAGCAGCCCCGCAGGGGATGGCTACACCTTC. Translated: CASSPAGDGYTF.

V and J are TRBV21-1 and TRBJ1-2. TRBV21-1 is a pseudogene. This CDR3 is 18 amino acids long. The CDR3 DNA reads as TGTGCCAGCAGCGGCGAGGATGAACGCGACCTGGGCGAATATGGCTACACCTTC. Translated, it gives CASSGEDERDLGEYGYTF.

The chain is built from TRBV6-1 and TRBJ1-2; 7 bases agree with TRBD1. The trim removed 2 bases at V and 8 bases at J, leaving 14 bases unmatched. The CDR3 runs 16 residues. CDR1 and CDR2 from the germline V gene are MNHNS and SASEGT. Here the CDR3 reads CASSERKPGQSIGYTF. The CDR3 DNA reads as TGTGCCAGCAGTGAACGGAAACCGGGACAGAGTATAGGCTACACCTTC.

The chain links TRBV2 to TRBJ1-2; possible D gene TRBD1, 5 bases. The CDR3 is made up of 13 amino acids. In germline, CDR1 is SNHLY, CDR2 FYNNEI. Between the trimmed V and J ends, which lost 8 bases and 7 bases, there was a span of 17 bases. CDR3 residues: CASEIRGVGGYTF. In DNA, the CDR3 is TGTGCCAGCGAAATCCGGGGCGTCGGTGGCTACACCTTC.

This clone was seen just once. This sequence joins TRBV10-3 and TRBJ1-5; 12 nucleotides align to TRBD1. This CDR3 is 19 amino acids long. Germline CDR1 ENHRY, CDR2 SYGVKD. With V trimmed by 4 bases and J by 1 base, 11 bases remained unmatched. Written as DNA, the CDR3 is TGTGCCATCAGTGCTAATCCGGGACAGGGGGCGAAAAGCAATCAGCCCCAGCATTTT. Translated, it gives CAISANPGQGAKSNQPQHF.

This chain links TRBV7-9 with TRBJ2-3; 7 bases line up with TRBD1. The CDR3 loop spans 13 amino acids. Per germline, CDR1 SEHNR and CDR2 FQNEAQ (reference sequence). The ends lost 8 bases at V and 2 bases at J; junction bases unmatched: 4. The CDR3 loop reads CASLQGTTDTQYF. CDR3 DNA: TGTGCCAGCCTACAGGGGACCACAGATACGCAGTATTTT. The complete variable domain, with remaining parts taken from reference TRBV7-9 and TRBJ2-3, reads DTGVSQNPRHKITKRGQNVTFRCDPISEHNRLYWYRQTLGQGPEFLTYFQNEAQLEKSRLLSDRFSAERPKGSFSTLEIQRTEQGDSAMYLCASLQGTTDTQYFGPGTRLTVL.

CDR3 sequence: CASSFGGSASTDTQYF. The CDR3 DNA is TGTGCCAGCAGCTTTGGGGGGTCCGCTAGCACAGATACGCAGTATTTT. V usage is TRBV7-9 and J usage is TRBJ2-3; D may be TRBD2 (6 bases). Germline CDR1 reads SEHNR; CDR2 reads FQNEAQ (reference sequence). The ends were cut back, 3 bases at V and 0 bases at J, with 13 bases in the middle. The CDR3 has 16 amino acids.

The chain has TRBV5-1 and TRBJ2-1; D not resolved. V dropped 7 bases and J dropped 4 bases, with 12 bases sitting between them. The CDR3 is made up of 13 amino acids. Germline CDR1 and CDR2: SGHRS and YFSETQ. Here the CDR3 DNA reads TGCGCCAGCTCGACGACCCTTTACAATGAGCAGTTCTTC. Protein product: CASSTTLYNEQFF.

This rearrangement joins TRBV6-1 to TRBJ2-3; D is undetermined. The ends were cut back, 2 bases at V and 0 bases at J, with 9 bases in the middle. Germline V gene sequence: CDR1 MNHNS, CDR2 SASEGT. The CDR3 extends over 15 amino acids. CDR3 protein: CASSEQAGSTDTQYF. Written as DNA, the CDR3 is TGTGCCAGCAGTGAACAGGCAGGTAGCACAGATACGCAGTATTTT.

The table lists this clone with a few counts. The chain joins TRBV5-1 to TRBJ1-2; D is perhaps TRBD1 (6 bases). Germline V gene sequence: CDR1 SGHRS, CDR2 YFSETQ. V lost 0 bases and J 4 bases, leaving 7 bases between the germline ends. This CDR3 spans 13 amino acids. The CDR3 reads CASSLEDSYGYTF. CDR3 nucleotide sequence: TGCGCCAGCAGCTTGGAGGACAGCTATGGCTACACCTTC.

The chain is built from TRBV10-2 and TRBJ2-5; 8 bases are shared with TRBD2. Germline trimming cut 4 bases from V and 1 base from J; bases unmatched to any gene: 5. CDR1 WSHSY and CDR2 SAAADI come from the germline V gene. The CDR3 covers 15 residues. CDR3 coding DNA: TGCGCCAGCAGTGGTGTAGCGGGGCCCCAAGAGACCCAGTACTTC. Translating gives CASSGVAGPQETQYF.

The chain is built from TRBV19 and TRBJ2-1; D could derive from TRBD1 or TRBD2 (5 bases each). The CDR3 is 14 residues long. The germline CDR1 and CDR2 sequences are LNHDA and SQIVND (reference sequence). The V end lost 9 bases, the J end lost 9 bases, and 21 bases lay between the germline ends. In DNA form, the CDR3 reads TGTGCCAGCGAAACGGGACCAGCGCCCGGTGAGCAGTTCTTC. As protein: CASETGPAPGEQFF.